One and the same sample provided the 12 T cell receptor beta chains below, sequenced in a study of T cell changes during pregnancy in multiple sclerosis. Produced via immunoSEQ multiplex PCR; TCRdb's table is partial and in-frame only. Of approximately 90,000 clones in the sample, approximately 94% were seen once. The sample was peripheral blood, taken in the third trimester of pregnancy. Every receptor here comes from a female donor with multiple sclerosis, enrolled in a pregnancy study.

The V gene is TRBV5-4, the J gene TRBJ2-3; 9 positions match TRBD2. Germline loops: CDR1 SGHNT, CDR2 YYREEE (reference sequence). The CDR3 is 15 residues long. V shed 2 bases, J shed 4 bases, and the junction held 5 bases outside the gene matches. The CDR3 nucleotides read TGTGCCAGCAGCTTAGCGGGAGGCGGGGCAGATACGCAGTATTTT. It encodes CASSLAGGGADTQYF.

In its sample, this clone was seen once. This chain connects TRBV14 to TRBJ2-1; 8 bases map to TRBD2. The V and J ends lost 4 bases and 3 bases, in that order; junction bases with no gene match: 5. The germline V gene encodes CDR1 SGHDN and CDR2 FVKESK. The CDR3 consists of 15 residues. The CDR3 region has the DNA TGTGCCAGCAGCCCCATCGGGGGGGACTACAATGAGCAGTTCTTC. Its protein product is CASSPIGGDYNEQFF.

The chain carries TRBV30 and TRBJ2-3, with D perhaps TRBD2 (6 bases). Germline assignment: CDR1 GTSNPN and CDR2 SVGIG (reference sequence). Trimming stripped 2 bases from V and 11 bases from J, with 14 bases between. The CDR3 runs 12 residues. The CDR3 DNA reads TGTGCCTGGAGTCCCTCCGGGAGCAAGCAGTATTTT. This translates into CAWSPSGSKQYF.

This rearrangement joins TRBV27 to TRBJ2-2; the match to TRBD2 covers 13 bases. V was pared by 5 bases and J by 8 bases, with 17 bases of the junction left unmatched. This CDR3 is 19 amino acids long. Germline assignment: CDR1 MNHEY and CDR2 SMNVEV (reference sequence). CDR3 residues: CASSPKMGLAGSSGGELFF. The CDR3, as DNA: TGTGCCAGCAGTCCAAAGATGGGACTAGCGGGATCCTCGGGGGGGGAGCTGTTTTTT.

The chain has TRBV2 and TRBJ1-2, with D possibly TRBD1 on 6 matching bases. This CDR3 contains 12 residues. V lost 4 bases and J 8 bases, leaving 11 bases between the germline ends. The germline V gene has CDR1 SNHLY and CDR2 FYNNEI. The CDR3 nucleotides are TGTGCCAGCAGTGGGCCAGGGGACGGCTACACCTTC. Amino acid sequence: CASSGPGDGYTF.

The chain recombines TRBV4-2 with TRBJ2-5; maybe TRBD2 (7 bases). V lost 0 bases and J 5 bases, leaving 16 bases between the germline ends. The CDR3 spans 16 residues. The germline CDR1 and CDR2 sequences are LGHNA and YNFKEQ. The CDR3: CASSQERGAGLETQYF. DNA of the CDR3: TGTGCCAGCAGCCAAGAACGGGGGGCTGGTTTGGAGACCCAGTACTTC.

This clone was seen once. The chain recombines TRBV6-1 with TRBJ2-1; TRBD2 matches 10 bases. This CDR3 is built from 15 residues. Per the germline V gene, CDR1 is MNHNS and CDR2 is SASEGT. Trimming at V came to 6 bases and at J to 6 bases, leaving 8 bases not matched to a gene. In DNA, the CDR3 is TGTGCCAGCAGGGGAGCGGGAGGGCCTTCCAATGAGCAGTTCTTC. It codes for CASRGAGGPSNEQFF.

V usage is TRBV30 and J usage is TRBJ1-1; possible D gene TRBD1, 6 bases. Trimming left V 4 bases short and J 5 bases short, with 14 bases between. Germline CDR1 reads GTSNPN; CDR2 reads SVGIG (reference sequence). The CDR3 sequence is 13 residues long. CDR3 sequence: CAWTVGGATEAFF. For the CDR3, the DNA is TGTGCCTGGACGGTTGGGGGGGCAACTGAAGCTTTCTTT. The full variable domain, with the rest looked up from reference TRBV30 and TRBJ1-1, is SQTIHQWPATLVQPVGSPLSLECTVEGTSNPNLYWYRQAAGRGLQLLFYSVGIGQISSEVPQNLSASRPQDRQFILSSKKLLLSDSGFYLCAWTVGGATEAFFGQGTRLTVV.

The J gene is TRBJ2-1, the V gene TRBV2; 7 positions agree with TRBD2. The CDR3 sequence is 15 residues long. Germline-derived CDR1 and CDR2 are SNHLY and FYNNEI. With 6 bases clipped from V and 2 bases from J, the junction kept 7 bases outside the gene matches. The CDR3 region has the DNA TGTGCCAGCAGATTGGGCGGGAGTCCCTACAATGAGCAGTTCTTC. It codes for CASRLGGSPYNEQFF.

The DNA for the CDR3 is TGTGCCAGCAGTGACTCGACAACCGGGGAGCTGTTTTTT. Protein: CASSDSTTGELFF. The J gene is TRBJ2-2, the V gene TRBV6-4; D uncertain. The length of the CDR3 is 13 residues. CDR1 MRHNA and CDR2 SNTAGT come from the germline V gene. V lost 0 bases to trimming and J lost 5 bases, with 4 bases between them.

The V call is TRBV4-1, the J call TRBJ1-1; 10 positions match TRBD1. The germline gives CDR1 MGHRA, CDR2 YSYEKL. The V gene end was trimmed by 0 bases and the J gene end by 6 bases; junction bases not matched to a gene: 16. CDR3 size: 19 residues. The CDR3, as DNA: TGCGCCAGCAGCCAAGATTTATTCGGGACAGGGGTCGCCGAGGCTGAAGCTTTCTTT. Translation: CASSQDLFGTGVAEAEAFF.

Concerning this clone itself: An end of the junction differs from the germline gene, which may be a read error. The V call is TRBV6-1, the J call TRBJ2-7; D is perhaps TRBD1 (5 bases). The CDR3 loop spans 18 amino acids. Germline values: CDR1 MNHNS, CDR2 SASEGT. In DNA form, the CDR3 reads TGTGCCAGCAGCGAAGCGCGTACGACAGTTGTGTTATTCTACGAGCAGTACTTC. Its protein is CASSEARTTVVLFYEQYF.